Presented here are 27 T cell receptor beta chains from one specimen sequenced in a study of blood T cells in healthy people across ages. Using a J-beta primer mix together with a sample-barcoded 5' primer, a second PCR was run for roughly 7 to 11 cycles. TCRdb re-analysed the 5' RACE reads in MiXCR, keeping a single row per CDR3 protein. The sample lists 500,000 to 700,000 distinct CDR3 sequences, approximately 30% occurring once. The sequenced sample was blood. The origin of the receptors is an elderly woman in good health.

This clonotype was observed many times. The genes are TRBV3-1 and TRBJ1-2; D is unresolved. Germline V lookup: CDR1 LGHDT, CDR2 YNNKEL (reference sequence). The germline V and J ends were trimmed by 0 bases and 8 bases, with 19 bases remaining between them. The length of the CDR3 is 16 residues. CDR3 sequence reads: CASSQDPSVRAGGYTF. The CDR3 DNA follows: TGTGCCAGCAGCCAAGATCCTTCAGTGAGGGCGGGAGGCTACACCTTC.

This clonotype was counted many times. This chain joins TRBV20-1 and TRBJ2-5; 12 positions agree with TRBD2. The junction had 5 bases not matched to a gene; V was cut back by 3 bases and J by 3 bases. Germline V lookup: CDR1 DFQATT, CDR2 SNEGSKA (reference sequence). The CDR3 is 15 amino acids. The CDR3 DNA reads as TGCAGTGCTAGCAGACTAGCGGGGGAGGAAGAGACCCAGTACTTC. Protein product: CSASRLAGEEETQYF.

This clonotype came up once. A much larger clone differs by one base, so this may be a read error. The V gene is TRBV5-5, the J gene TRBJ1-2; D not certain. Germline CDR1 reads SGHKS; CDR2 reads YYEKEE (reference sequence). V dropped 7 bases and J dropped 4 bases, with 14 bases sitting between them. CDR3 length equals 13 residues. The CDR3 DNA reads as TGTGCCAGCGGCCCCAGTAGCTGCTATGGCTACACCTTC. It yields the protein CASGPSSCYGYTF.

The chain employs TRBV20-1 and TRBJ2-4; TRBD2 aligns across 8 bases. The end of the DNA fits TRBJ2-7 better, so the J call may be wrong. The germline V gene encodes CDR1 DFQATT and CDR2 SNEGSKA (reference sequence). This CDR3 has 12 residues. In nucleotides, the CDR3 is TGCAGTGCCCAGGCGGGGGGTTACGAGCAGTACTTC. The encoded protein is CSAQAGGYEQYF.

This clonotype came up many times. This sequence joins TRBV28 and TRBJ2-1, with TRBD2 identical over 10 bases. This CDR3 has 16 amino acids. After removal of 5 bases from V and 2 bases from J, the junction contained 6 bases not matched to a gene. Germline values: CDR1 MDHEN, CDR2 SYDVKM. The CDR3 sequence: CASSGASGGTYNEQFF. In nucleotides, the CDR3 is TGTGCCAGCAGTGGGGCTAGCGGGGGTACCTACAATGAGCAGTTCTTC.

In this sample, this clonotype turned up a few times. The chain links TRBV1 to TRBJ2-3; TRBD2, the table's D call, lacks a check against the DNA. TRBV1 is a pseudogene segment. This CDR3 region has 19 residues. CDR3 region: CTSSPNGTSGGARTDTQYF. The CDR3 DNA follows: TGCACCAGCAGCCCGAACGGGACTAGCGGGGGGGCCCGCACAGATACGCAGTATTTT.

This sequence joins TRBV6-1 and TRBJ1-1; D may be TRBD1 (6 bases). The CDR3 has 13 residues. V lost 8 bases and J lost 5, with 15 bases in between. Germline V gene data show CDR1 as MNHNS and CDR2 as SASEGT. In nucleotides, the CDR3 is TGTGCCAGCGGCCTCGCAGGGGATACTGAAGCTTTCTTT. Translated, it gives CASGLAGDTEAFF.

On this clonotype itself: One end of the junction does not line up with germline, which may come from a read error. V usage is TRBV7-9 and J usage is TRBJ1-6, with no clear D. Germline assignment: CDR1 SEHNR and CDR2 FQNEAQ (reference sequence). The CDR3 has 14 residues. The chain's CDR3 is CASNLGVRDSPLHF. The CDR3 DNA reads as TGTGCCAGCAACCTAGGCGTTAGGGATTCGCCCCTCCACTTT.

This clonotype was detected only a few times. V gene TRBV6-6 combines with J gene TRBJ1-4; 7 positions match TRBD1. CDR1 and CDR2 (germline): MNHNY, SVGAGI (reference sequence). The CDR3 extends over 15 amino acids. The trim removed 2 bases at V and 8 bases at J, leaving 8 bases unmatched. The CDR3 DNA follows: TGTGCCAGCAGTTACGCGACAGGGCCAGGGGAAAAACTGTTTTTT. Amino acid sequence: CASSYATGPGEKLFF.

This clonotype was seen repeatedly, ten times or more. CDR3 DNA sequence: TGTGCCACCTCCGGGACAGGCCCTTTTAGGAACATTCAGTACTTC. Translated: CATSGTGPFRNIQYF. The chain recombines TRBV28 with TRBJ2-4; 8 bases align to TRBD1. V was pared by 10 bases and J by 7 bases, with 15 bases of the junction left unmatched. CDR3 length: 15 residues. Germline lookup yields CDR1 MDHEN and CDR2 SYDVKM.

This rearrangement joins TRBV4-1 to TRBJ1-5, with TRBD1 as a possible D gene (6 bases). Between the trimmed V and J ends, which lost 5 bases and 5 bases, there was a span of 13 bases. The V gene's germline CDR1 is MGHRA and CDR2 YSYEKL. This CDR3 is built from 14 residues. As DNA, the CDR3 is TGCGCCAGCAGCTCTGACAGGCCAGATCAGCCCCAGCATTTT. Translating it yields CASSSDRPDQPQHF.

The table lists this clonotype with many counts. V usage is TRBV7-6 and J usage is TRBJ2-7; D is perhaps TRBD2 (5 bases). Germline-derived CDR1 and CDR2 are SGHVS and FNYEAQ. CDR3 length: 14 amino acids. V dropped 1 base and J dropped 3 bases, with 10 bases sitting between them. The DNA of the CDR3 is TGTGCCAGCAGCTTAGAACCGGGGTTCTACGAGCAGTACTTC. Protein product: CASSLEPGFYEQYF.

The CDR3 nucleotides read TGTGCCAGCAGTGACAATAGGGAGACCCAGTACTTC. This codes for CASSDNRETQYF. This chain connects TRBV12-3 or TRBV12-4 to TRBJ2-5; D gene uncertain. The CDR3 spans 12 residues. V was cut by 5 bases and J by 5 bases, with 9 bases left in between.

A note on this clonotype: A much larger clone differs from this one at a single base, so this may be a read error. The chain employs TRBV9 and TRBJ2-7, with 12 positions matching TRBD2. This CDR3 is built from 16 residues. V gave up 1 base and J gave up 4 bases; unmatched junction bases: 6. CDR1 and CDR2 (germline): SGDLS, YYNGEE. The DNA for the CDR3 is TGTGCCAGCAGCGTATTGAAGCTAGCGGGGGGGTACGAGCAGTACTTC. Residues: CASSVLKLAGGYEQYF.

This clonotype was recorded a few times. This clone may be a read error of a much larger clone one base away. The chain combines TRBV20-1 with TRBJ2-1; 12 positions agree with TRBD2. The J call is uncertain, as TRBJ2-7 better fits the DNA end. Looked up from germline, CDR1 is DFQATT and CDR2 is SNEGSKA (reference sequence). The CDR3 loop spans 14 amino acids. The CDR3 sequence: CSAGTSGFYNEQYF. The DNA of the CDR3 is TGCAGTGCTGGGACTAGCGGGTTCTACAATGAGCAGTACTTC.

There are many counts of this clonotype. This chain joins TRBV6-4 and TRBJ2-1; 8 bases are shared with TRBD2. Germline V CDR1 and CDR2: MRHNA, SNTAGT. V gave up 5 bases and J gave up 7 bases; unmatched junction bases: 4. The CDR3 loop spans 13 amino acids. As DNA, the CDR3 is TGTGCCAGCAGTCGGGGGGGGTATAATGAGCAGTTCTTC. Residues: CASSRGGYNEQFF.

This clonotype was recorded a few times. A read error may explain this, as a much larger clone is one base away. The chain joins TRBV5-5 to TRBJ2-1, with TRBD2 as a possible D gene (7 bases). Matching the DNA end better, TRBJ2-7 makes the J call doubtful. Germline V lookup: CDR1 SGHKS, CDR2 YYEKEE (reference sequence). CDR3 size: 18 residues. As DNA, the CDR3 is TGTGCCAGCAGCTTAACTCTCATAGGGGGGGGCTCCTACAATGAGCAGTACTTC. As protein: CASSLTLIGGGSYNEQYF.

Many counts were recorded for this clonotype. V gene TRBV5-1 combines with J gene TRBJ1-1; the D is unclear. CDR1 is SGHRS, CDR2 YFSETQ, per germline. CDR3 length: 15 residues. Trimming removed 0 bases from V and 4 bases from J, with 13 bases in between. The CDR3 region has the DNA TGCGCCAGCAGCTTGGATGGCAGGAAGAGCACTGAAGCTTTCTTT. Translation gives CASSLDGRKSTEAFF.

This clonotype has a count of ten or more. This rearrangement joins TRBV20-1 to TRBJ1-4; perhaps TRBD1 as D (5 bases). V was cut by 5 bases and J by 7 bases, with 23 bases left in between. CDR3 length equals 16 residues. CDR1 and CDR2 (germline): DFQATT, SNEGSKA (reference sequence). CDR3 coding DNA: TGCAGTGCTGCCCAGCTGATCGGAGGGGATGTTGAAAAACTGTTTTTT. This encodes CSAAQLIGGDVEKLFF.

The V call is TRBV10-3, the J call TRBJ1-1; TRBD1 might be the D (6 bases). The CDR3 sequence is 13 residues long. The germline V gene has CDR1 ENHRY and CDR2 SYGVKD. V was pared by 6 bases and J by 1 base, with 9 bases between. DNA for the CDR3: TGTGCCATCAGGGGGGGGCAGAACACTGAAGCTTTCTTT. As protein: CAIRGGQNTEAFF.

This clonotype came up many times. This chain connects TRBV7-9 to TRBJ2-4; 11 nucleotides match TRBD1. CDR3 length: 15 amino acids. The ends lost 5 bases at V and 9 bases at J; junction bases unmatched: 9. Germline V gene data show CDR1 as SEHNR and CDR2 as FQNEAQ (reference sequence). CDR3 sequence: CASSPRTGGSGIQYF. The CDR3 DNA sequence: TGTGCCAGCAGCCCACGGACAGGGGGCTCCGGCATTCAGTACTTC.

This clonotype was counted ten times or more. The chain carries TRBV7-2 and TRBJ1-5; TRBD1 agrees at 9 bases. The CDR3 runs 16 residues. Germline CDR1 and CDR2: SGHTA and FQGNSA. V was clipped by 1 base and J by 1 base; unmatched bases: 2. CDR3 nucleotide sequence: TGTGCCAGCAGCTTAGGGGACAGGGTAAGCAATCAGCCCCAGCATTTT. Residues: CASSLGDRVSNQPQHF.

Comment on this clonotype: Because the CDR3 is missing its conserved closing phenylalanine or tryptophan, this is likely a read error. The DNA is omitted, as the CDR3 cannot be located on it reliably, and the CDR3 follows TCRdb's listing. The rearrangement uses TRBV12-3 or TRBV12-4 and TRBJ2-3; the table gives TRBD2 as D, unverified against the DNA. From its first to its last residue, the CDR3 has 15 amino acids. The CDR3 spells CASSLTSPRADTEYS.

The genes are TRBV5-1 and TRBJ1-2, with D possibly being TRBD1 (5 bases). The CDR3 contains 14 residues. V was pared by 4 bases and J by 4 bases, with 14 bases between. Germline loops: CDR1 SGHRS, CDR2 YFSETQ. The DNA for the CDR3 is TGCGCCAGCAGCCCAGGGACGGCCAGCTATGGCTACACCTTC. It yields the protein CASSPGTASYGYTF.

This clonotype came up many times. This chain connects TRBV7-9 to TRBJ1-2; no firm D call. The V end was cut by 3 bases, the J end by 4 bases, with 12 bases between. The CDR3 covers 14 residues. Per germline, CDR1 SEHNR and CDR2 FQNEAQ (reference sequence). CDR3 sequence: CASSFDKYGYGYTF. The CDR3 DNA sequence: TGTGCCAGCAGCTTTGACAAGTATGGCTATGGCTACACCTTC. Variable domain in full (rest from reference TRBV7-9 and TRBJ1-2): DTGVSQNPRHKITKRGQNVTFRCDPISEHNRLYWYRQTLGQGPEFLTYFQNEAQLEKSRLLSDRFSAERPKGSFSTLEIQRTEQGDSAMYLCASSFDKYGYGYTFGSGTRLTVV.

This clonotype was seen only a few times. A much larger clone differs from this one at a single base, so this may be a read error. The V gene is TRBV29-1, the J gene TRBJ2-3; either TRBD1 or TRBD2 may fit D (5 bases each). This CDR3 comprises 13 residues. The germline V gene encodes CDR1 SQVTM and CDR2 ANQGSEA. CDR3 coding DNA: TGCAGCGTCGAAGGGACCGGCACAGATACGCAGTATTTT. It is translated as CSVEGTGTDTQYF.

This clonotype was counted only a few times. The V and J genes are TRBV30 and TRBJ1-2; D remains unclear. Germline values: CDR1 GTSNPN, CDR2 SVGIG (reference sequence). The CDR3 covers 14 residues. With 0 bases removed from V and 1 base from J, the gap between germline ends came to 9 bases. The CDR3 coding sequence is TGTGCCTGGAGTGTAGGGAACGGTAACTATGGCTACACCTTC. This sequence encodes CAWSVGNGNYGYTF. Complete variable domain (other parts from reference TRBV30 and TRBJ1-2): SQTIHQWPATLVQPVGSPLSLECTVEGTSNPNLYWYRQAAGRGLQLLFYSVGIGQISSEVPQNLSASRPQDRQFILSSKKLLLSDSGFYLCAWSVGNGNYGYTFGSGTRLTVV.